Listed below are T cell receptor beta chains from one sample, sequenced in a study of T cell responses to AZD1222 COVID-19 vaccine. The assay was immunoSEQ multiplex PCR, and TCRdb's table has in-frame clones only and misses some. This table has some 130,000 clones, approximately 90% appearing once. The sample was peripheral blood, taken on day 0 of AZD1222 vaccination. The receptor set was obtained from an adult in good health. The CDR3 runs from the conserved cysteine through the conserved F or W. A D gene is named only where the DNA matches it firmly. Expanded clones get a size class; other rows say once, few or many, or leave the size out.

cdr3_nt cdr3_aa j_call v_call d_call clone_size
TGTGCCAGCAGCCAACTCGGGACTAACTATGGCTACACCTTC CASSQLGTNYGYTF TRBJ1-2 TRBV4-2 - -
TGTGCCAGCAGTTTCGGGCTAGCGGTCTACGAGCAGTACTTC CASSFGLAVYEQYF TRBJ2-7 TRBV27 TRBD2 -
TGTGCCAGCAAGGGGGACACAGATACGCAGTATTTT CASKGDTDTQYF TRBJ2-3 TRBV2 - -
TGTGCCAGCAGCCAGGGCACTGAAGCTTTCTTT CASSQGTEAFF TRBJ1-1 TRBV6-2/TRBV6-3 - -
TGCGCCAGCAGCACTGGGACCTGGGGGGAAAAACTGTTTTTT CASSTGTWGEKLFF TRBJ1-4 TRBV5-1 - -
TGTGCCAGCAGCTTAGGCCTAGTCGGTGAGCAGTTCTTC CASSLGLVGEQFF TRBJ2-1 TRBV11-2 - -
TGTGCCAGCTCACCCGTGCGCTCTGGGGCCAACGTCCTGACTTTC CASSPVRSGANVLTF TRBJ2-6 TRBV18 - -
TGTGCCAGCAGCCTCCGGGGGGATAAAAGAGATACGCAGTATTTT CASSLRGDKRDTQYF TRBJ2-3 TRBV7-3 TRBD2 -
TGTGCCAGCAGCTTGGCTCCGGGGAGCCTTATCTATGGCTACACCTTC CASSLAPGSLIYGYTF TRBJ1-2 TRBV5-6 - -
TGCGCCAGCAGCCGATTAGGGGGGCTGGATGGCTACACCTTC CASSRLGGLDGYTF TRBJ1-2 TRBV4-1 - -
TGCGCCAGCAGCCACGTTGGGGGGCGGAACACTGAAGCTTTCTTT CASSHVGGRNTEAFF TRBJ1-1 TRBV4-3 - -
TGTGCCAGCAGTTTAGCGCCGGGGGAGACCCAGTACTTC CASSLAPGETQYF TRBJ2-5 TRBV12-3/TRBV12-4 - -
TGTGCCAGCAGCCCGAGCGGTCCCACGATAACCTACGAGCAGTACTTC CASSPSGPTITYEQYF TRBJ2-7 TRBV7-3 - -
TGTGCCAGCAGCCAAGGTTTAGCCTCGTACCAAGAGACCCAGTACTTC CASSQGLASYQETQYF TRBJ2-5 TRBV14 - -
TGTGCCTGGACGTCGTCGGGCCACTACGAGCAGTACTTC CAWTSSGHYEQYF TRBJ2-7 TRBV30 - few
TGTGCCAGCAGTTTACGGGACAAGCCCCAGCATTTT CASSLRDKPQHF TRBJ1-5 TRBV28 - -
TGTGCCAGCAGAGGTGGTGGGGAAAACATTCAGTACTTC CASRGGGENIQYF TRBJ2-4 TRBV11-2 - -
TGTGCCACCAGCACGAGCAGGGGAGAGGTATCAGCATCCCGCTTGGGACAAGAGACCCAGTACTTC CATSTSRGEVSASRLGQETQYF TRBJ2-5 TRBV15 - -
TGTGCCAGCAGCCAAACAGGGGGTTGGTATGGCTACACCTTC CASSQTGGWYGYTF TRBJ1-2 TRBV7-2 TRBD1 -
TGTGCCAGCAGTTCGGGACAGGGCGATTCACCCCTCCACTTT CASSSGQGDSPLHF TRBJ1-6 TRBV2 TRBD1 -
TGTGCCAGCAGTCGCGGAGGGCCTGATACGCAGTATTTT CASSRGGPDTQYF TRBJ2-3 TRBV6-5 - -
TGTGCCTGGGGGCAGGGATACTATGGCTACACCTTC CAWGQGYYGYTF TRBJ1-2 TRBV30 - -
TGTGCCAGCAGCTTGGGCTTCCGACGGTCGAACACTGAAGCTTTCTTT CASSLGFRRSNTEAFF TRBJ1-1 TRBV5-5 - -
TGTGCCAGCAGCCCTTTTCGGGGGGGCGGGGAGACCCAGTACTTC CASSPFRGGGETQYF TRBJ2-5 TRBV5-4 TRBD2 once
TGTGCCAGCAGCGTAGGTGGGACCTACAATGAGCAGTTCTTC CASSVGGTYNEQFF TRBJ2-1 TRBV9 - -
TGCGCCAGCAGTGAGGTGCAGGGGGGGGCCGGGGAGCTGTTTTTT CASSEVQGGAGELFF TRBJ2-2 TRBV10-1 - -
TGTGCCATCCGCGCCTCCTTCGGGGAGATGAACACTGAAGCTTTCTTT CAIRASFGEMNTEAFF TRBJ1-1 TRBV10-3 - -
TGTGCCAGCAGCCTAGATCGGACGGTAGGGAACACTGAAGCTTTCTTT CASSLDRTVGNTEAFF TRBJ1-1 TRBV7-2 - -
TGTGCCAGCAGCTTCGGAAGGGATAATGAAAAACTGTTTTTT CASSFGRDNEKLFF TRBJ1-4 TRBV11-3 - -
TGTGCCAGCAGCTATCCCTGGCGGGGAGGAGAAGATACGCAGTATTTT CASSYPWRGGEDTQYF TRBJ2-3 TRBV11-3 - -
TGTGCCAGTAGCCCCTGGGCCGGGACAGTAGGTTCACCCCTCCACTTT CASSPWAGTVGSPLHF TRBJ1-6 TRBV19 TRBD1 few
TGTGCCAGCAGCGTGGAGGTAAACACTGAAGCTTTCTTT CASSVEVNTEAFF TRBJ1-1 TRBV7-3 - -
TGTGCCACCACCGAGGTACCTGGAAACACCATATATTTT CATTEVPGNTIYF TRBJ1-3 TRBV28 - -
TGCGCCGCGGCACGGGGGCGCTCCTACAATGAGCAGTTCTTC CAAARGRSYNEQFF TRBJ2-1 TRBV4-3 - -
TGTGCCAGCAGTGAAACGGGGGACGGGGCCAACGTCCTGACTTTC CASSETGDGANVLTF TRBJ2-6 TRBV6-1 - -
TGTGCCAGCAGCTTAGACAGGGGGAGAGCCGGGGAGCTGTTTTTT CASSLDRGRAGELFF TRBJ2-2 TRBV7-2 TRBD1 once
TGTGCCAGCTCACCACGTGTGGCAGGGGAAGAGCCCCAGCATTTT CASSPRVAGEEPQHF TRBJ1-5 TRBV18 - -
TGTGCCAGCAGTTCACCGCCCGGAGGAGCTTTCTTT CASSSPPGGAFF TRBJ1-1 TRBV28 - -
TGCGCCAGCAGCTTCGGGACAGGACAAGAGACCCAGTACTTC CASSFGTGQETQYF TRBJ2-5 TRBV5-1 TRBD1 -
TGTGCCAGCAGCACCCCTGAGGATACGCAGTATTTT CASSTPEDTQYF TRBJ2-3 TRBV7-9 - once
TGTGCCAGCAGAATCGGGACAGGTATGAACACTGAAGCTTTCTTT CASRIGTGMNTEAFF TRBJ1-1 TRBV7-2 TRBD1 once
TGTGCCAGCAGCCCGTGGGGGGGGGCCTACGAGCAGTACTTC CASSPWGGAYEQYF TRBJ2-7 TRBV5-5 TRBD2 once
TGTGCCAGCAGCCCACAGGGGTTTAATAATTCACCCCTCCACTTT CASSPQGFNNSPLHF TRBJ1-6 TRBV5-4 TRBD1 -
TGTGCCAGCTCACCGCTCGCAGCGGGAGCCCACGAGCAGTACTTC CASSPLAAGAHEQYF TRBJ2-7 TRBV18 TRBD2 -
TGCAGCGGTGGTCAGGGCGTGGCCGACACCTTC CSGGQGVADTF TRBJ1-2 TRBV20-1 - -
TGCGCCAGCAGCGGGGAGACAGGGCAGGAGCAGTTCTTC CASSGETGQEQFF TRBJ2-1 TRBV5-1 TRBD1 -
TGTGCCAGTCAGAGGACAGGGAACACTGAAGCTTTCTTT CASQRTGNTEAFF TRBJ1-1 TRBV19 TRBD1 -
TGTGCCAGCAGCTTAGATTTCGGAGGGAACACTGAAGCTTTCTTT CASSLDFGGNTEAFF TRBJ1-1 TRBV11-3 - once
TGTGCCAGTAGTTTGACAGGGGTAAGGGGCAATCAGCCCCAGCATTTT CASSLTGVRGNQPQHF TRBJ1-5 TRBV19 TRBD1 -
TGTGCCAGTAGTATAGGGTCAGCGGGAGAACCCTACGAGCAGTACTTC CASSIGSAGEPYEQYF TRBJ2-7 TRBV19 TRBD2 -
TGTGCCAGCAGCTCTACAGACTATGGCTACACCTTC CASSSTDYGYTF TRBJ1-2 TRBV11-3 - -
TGTGCCAGCAGCCCCCCCGTAGGGACCCAGTACTTC CASSPPVGTQYF TRBJ2-5 TRBV7-6 - -
TGTGCCAGCAGTCTTAGCGGGAGCTCCTACAATGAGCAGTTCTTC CASSLSGSSYNEQFF TRBJ2-1 TRBV28 TRBD2 -
TGTGCCAGTAGTACGGCAACCTGGACAGTCTACGAGCAGTACTTC CASSTATWTVYEQYF TRBJ2-7 TRBV19 - -
TGTGCCAGCAGCTTAACTAGCAATCAGCCCCAGCATTTT CASSLTSNQPQHF TRBJ1-5 TRBV13 - -
TGCGCCAGCAGCCTAGGCCCGCAGCAGCCCCAGCATTTT CASSLGPQQPQHF TRBJ1-5 TRBV4-1 - -
TGTGCTAGCCTCGCCCGGCGAGTTTCGGATGAGCAGTTCTTC CASLARRVSDEQFF TRBJ2-1 TRBV12-5 - -
TGTGCAAGTCGCTTGCACGGAGGTCGGGGGTGTGTGCGGGGCTACACCTTC CASRLHGGRGCVRGYTF TRBJ1-2 TRBV12-2 - -
TGTGCCAGCAGCTTATCGGGGGCGCTTAGCACCGGGGAGCTGTTTTTT CASSLSGALSTGELFF TRBJ2-2 TRBV11-3 - -